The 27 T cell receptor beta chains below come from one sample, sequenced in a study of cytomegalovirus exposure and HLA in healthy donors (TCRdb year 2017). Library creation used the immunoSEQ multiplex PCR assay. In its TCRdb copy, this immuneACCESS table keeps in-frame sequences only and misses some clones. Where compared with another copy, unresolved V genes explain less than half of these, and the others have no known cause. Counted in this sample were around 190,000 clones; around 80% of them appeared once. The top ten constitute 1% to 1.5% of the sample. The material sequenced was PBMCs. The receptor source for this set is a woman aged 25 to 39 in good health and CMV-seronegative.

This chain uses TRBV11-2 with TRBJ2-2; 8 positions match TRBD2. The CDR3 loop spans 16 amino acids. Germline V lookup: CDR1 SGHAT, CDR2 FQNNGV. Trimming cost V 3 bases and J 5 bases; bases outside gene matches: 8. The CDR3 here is CASSFASGFGTGELFF. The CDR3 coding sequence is TGTGCCAGCAGCTTTGCTAGCGGGTTTGGGACCGGGGAGCTGTTTTTT.

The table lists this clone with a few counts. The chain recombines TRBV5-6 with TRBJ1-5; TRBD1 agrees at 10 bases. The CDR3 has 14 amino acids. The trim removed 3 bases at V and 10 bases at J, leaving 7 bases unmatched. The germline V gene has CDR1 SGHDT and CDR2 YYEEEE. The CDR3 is CASSSGDRGRPQHF. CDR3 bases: TGTGCCAGCAGCTCTGGGGACAGGGGCCGTCCCCAGCATTTT.

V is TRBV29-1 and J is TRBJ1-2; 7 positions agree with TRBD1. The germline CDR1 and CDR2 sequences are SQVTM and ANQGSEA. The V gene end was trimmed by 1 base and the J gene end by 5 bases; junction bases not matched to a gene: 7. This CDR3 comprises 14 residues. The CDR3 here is CSVEATGLAYGYTF. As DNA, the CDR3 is TGCAGCGTTGAAGCGACAGGGTTGGCTTATGGCTACACCTTC.

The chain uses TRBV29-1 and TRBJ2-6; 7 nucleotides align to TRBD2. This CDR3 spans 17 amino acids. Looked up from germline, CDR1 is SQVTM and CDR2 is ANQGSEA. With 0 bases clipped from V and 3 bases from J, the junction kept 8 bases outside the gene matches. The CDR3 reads CSVEEKRGFRGANVLTF. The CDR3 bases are TGCAGCGTTGAAGAAAAGCGGGGATTTCGTGGGGCCAACGTCCTGACTTTC.

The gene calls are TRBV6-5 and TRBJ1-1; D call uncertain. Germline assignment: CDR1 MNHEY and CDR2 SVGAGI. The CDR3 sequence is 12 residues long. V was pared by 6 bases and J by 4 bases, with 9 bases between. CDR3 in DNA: TGTGCCAGCAGGACCCGGGGCACTGAAGCTTTCTTT. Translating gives CASRTRGTEAFF.

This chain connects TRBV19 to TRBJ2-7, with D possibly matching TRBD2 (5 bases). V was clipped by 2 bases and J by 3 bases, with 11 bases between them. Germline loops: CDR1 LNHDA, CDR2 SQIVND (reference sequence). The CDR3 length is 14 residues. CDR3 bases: TGTGCCAGTAGTATATCAGCGGATTACTACGAGCAGTACTTC. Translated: CASSISADYYEQYF. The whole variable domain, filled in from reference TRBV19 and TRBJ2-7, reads DGGITQSPKYLFRKEGQNVTLSCEQNLNHDAMYWYRQDPGQGLRLIYYSQIVNDFQKGDIAEGYSVSREKKESFPLTVTSAQKNPTAFYLCASSISADYYEQYFGPGTRLTVT.

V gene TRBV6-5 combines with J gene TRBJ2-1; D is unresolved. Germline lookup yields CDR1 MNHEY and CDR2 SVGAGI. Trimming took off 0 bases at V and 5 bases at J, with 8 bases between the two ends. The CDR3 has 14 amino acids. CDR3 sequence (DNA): TGTGCCAGCAGTTACTCGAGCCAACACAATGAGCAGTTCTTC. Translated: CASSYSSQHNEQFF.

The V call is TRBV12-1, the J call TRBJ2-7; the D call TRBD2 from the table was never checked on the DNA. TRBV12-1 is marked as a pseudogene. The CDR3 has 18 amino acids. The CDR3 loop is CASSFFVWLAGAYYEQYF. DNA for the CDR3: TGTGCCAGCAGCTTCTTTGTGTGGTTAGCGGGGGCATACTACGAGCAGTACTTC.

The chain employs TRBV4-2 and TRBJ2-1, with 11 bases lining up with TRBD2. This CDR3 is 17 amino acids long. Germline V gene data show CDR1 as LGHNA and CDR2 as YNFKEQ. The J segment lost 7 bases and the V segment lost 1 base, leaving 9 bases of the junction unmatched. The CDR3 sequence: CASSQGSVVAGGNEQFF. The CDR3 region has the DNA TGTGCCAGCAGCCAAGGGTCTGTGGTAGCGGGAGGGAATGAGCAGTTCTTC.

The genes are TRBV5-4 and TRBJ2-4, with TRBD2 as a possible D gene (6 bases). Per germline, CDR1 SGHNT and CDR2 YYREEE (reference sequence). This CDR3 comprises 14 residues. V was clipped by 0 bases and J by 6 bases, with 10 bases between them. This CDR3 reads CASSLASGPNIQYF. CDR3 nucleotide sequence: TGTGCCAGCAGCTTGGCCAGCGGGCCAAACATTCAGTACTTC.

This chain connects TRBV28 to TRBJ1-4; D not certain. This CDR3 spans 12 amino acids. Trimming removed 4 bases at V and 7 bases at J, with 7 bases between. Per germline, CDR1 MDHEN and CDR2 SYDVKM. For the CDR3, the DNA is TGTGCCAGCAGTTCCAACGGTGAAAAACTGTTTTTT. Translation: CASSSNGEKLFF. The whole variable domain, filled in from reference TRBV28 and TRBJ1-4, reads DVKVTQSSRYLVKRTGEKVFLECVQDMDHENMFWYRQDPGLGLRLIYFSYDVKMKEKGDIPEGYSVSREKKERFSLILESASTNQTSMYLCASSSNGEKLFFGSGTQLSVL.

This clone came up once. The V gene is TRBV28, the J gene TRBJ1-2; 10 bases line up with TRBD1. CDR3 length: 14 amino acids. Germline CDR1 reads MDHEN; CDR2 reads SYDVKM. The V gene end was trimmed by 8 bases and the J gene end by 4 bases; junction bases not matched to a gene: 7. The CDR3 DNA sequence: TGTGCCAGCGCCGGACAGGGGGAAGGCTATGGCTACACCTTC. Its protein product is CASAGQGEGYGYTF.

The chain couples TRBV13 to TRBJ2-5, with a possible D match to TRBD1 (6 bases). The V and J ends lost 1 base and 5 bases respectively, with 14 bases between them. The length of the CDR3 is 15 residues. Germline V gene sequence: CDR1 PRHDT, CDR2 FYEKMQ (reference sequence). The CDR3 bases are TGTGCCAGCAGCTTAGAGGGGGAAAGTGGGGAGACCCAGTACTTC. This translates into CASSLEGESGETQYF.

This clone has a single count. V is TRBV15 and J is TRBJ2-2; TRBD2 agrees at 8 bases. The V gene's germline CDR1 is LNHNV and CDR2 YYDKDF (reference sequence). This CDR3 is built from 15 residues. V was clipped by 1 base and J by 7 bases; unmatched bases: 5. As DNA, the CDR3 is TGTGCCACCAGCAGAGCGGGGGGGATTGGCGGGGAGCTGTTTTTT. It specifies CATSRAGGIGGELFF.

The CDR3 sequence: CASSLGPGSGNTIYF. DNA for the CDR3: TGTGCCAGCAGTTTAGGTCCAGGCTCTGGAAACACCATATATTTT. The chain recombines TRBV27 with TRBJ1-3; D is unclear. Germline CDR1 is MNHEY and CDR2 is SMNVEV (reference sequence). V gave up 2 bases and J gave up 0 bases, with 8 bases separating them. The CDR3 totals 15 residues.

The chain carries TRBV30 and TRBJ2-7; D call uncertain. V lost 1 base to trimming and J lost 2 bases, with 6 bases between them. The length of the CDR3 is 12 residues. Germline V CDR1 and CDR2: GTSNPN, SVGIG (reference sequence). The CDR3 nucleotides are TGTGCCTGGAGTGCGCAGACCTACGAGCAGTACTTC. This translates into CAWSAQTYEQYF.

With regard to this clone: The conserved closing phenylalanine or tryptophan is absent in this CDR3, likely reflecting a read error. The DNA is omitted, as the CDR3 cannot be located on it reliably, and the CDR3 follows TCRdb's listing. CDR3 residues: CASSEGDTSI. The gene calls are TRBV10-1 and TRBJ1-4; the table's D gene call, TRBD1, was not cross checked with the DNA. A total of 10 residues make up the CDR3, ends included. CDR1 and CDR2 (germline): WNHNN, SYGVQD (reference sequence).

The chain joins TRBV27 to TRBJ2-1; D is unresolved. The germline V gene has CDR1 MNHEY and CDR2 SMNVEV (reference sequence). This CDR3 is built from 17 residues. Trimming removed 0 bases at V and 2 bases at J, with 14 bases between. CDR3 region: CASSLSRLRLPYNEQFF. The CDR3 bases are TGTGCCAGCAGTTTATCGCGACTGCGCTTACCCTACAATGAGCAGTTCTTC.

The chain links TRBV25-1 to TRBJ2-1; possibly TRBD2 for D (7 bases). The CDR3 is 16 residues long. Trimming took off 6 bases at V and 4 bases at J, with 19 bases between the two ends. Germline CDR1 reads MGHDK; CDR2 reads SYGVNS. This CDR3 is CASSHPGAGHYNEQFF. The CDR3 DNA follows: TGTGCCAGCAGCCACCCCGGAGCGGGACATTACAATGAGCAGTTCTTC.

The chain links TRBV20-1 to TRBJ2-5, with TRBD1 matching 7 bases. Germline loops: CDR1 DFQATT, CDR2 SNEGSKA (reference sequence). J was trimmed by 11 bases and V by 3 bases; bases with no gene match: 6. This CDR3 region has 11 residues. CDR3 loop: CSASHRQGQYF. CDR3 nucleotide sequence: TGCAGTGCTAGTCATAGACAGGGACAGTACTTC.

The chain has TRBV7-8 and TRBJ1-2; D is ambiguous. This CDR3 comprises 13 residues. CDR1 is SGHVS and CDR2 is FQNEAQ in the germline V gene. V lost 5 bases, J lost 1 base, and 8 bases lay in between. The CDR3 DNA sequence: TGTGCCAGCAGCCCTCAGCGTAACTATGGCTACACCTTC. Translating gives CASSPQRNYGYTF.

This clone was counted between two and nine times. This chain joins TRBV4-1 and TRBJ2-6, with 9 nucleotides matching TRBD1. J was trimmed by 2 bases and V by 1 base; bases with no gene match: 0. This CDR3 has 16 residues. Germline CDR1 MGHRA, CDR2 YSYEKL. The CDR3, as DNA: TGCGCCAGCAGCCAAGGACAGGGGGCTGGGGCCAACGTCCTGACTTTC. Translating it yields CASSQGQGAGANVLTF.

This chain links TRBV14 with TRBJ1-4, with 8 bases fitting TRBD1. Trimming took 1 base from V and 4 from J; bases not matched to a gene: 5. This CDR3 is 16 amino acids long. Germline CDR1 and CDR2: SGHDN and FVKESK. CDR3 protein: CASSQGTGRFNEKLFF. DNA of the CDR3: TGTGCCAGCAGCCAAGGGACAGGGAGATTTAATGAAAAACTGTTTTTT.

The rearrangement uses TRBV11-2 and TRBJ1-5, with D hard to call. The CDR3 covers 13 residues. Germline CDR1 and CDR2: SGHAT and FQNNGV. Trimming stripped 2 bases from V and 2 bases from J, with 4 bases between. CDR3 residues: CASSLSGNQPQHF. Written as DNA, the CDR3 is TGTGCCAGCAGCTTATCGGGCAATCAGCCCCAGCATTTT.

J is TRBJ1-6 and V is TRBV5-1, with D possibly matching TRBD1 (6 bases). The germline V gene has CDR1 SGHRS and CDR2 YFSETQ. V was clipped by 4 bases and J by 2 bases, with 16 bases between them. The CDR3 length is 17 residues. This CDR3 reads CASSITLQGTYNSPLHF. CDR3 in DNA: TGCGCCAGCAGCATAACACTACAGGGAACCTATAATTCACCCCTCCACTTT. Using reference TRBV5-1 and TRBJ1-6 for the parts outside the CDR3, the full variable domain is KAGVTQTPRYLIKTRGQQVTLSCSPISGHRSVSWYQQTPGQGLQFLFEYFSETQRNKGNFPGRFSGRQFSNSRSEMNVSTLELGDSALYLCASSITLQGTYNSPLHFGNGTRLTVT.

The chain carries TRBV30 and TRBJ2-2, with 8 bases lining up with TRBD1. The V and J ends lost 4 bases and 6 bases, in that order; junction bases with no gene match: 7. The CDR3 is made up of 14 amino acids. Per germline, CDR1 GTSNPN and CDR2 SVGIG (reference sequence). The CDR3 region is CAWTLGQGPGELFF. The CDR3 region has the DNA TGTGCCTGGACCCTTGGACAGGGTCCCGGGGAGCTGTTTTTT. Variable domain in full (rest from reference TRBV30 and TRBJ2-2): SQTIHQWPATLVQPVGSPLSLECTVEGTSNPNLYWYRQAAGRGLQLLFYSVGIGQISSEVPQNLSASRPQDRQFILSSKKLLLSDSGFYLCAWTLGQGPGELFFGEGSRLTVL.

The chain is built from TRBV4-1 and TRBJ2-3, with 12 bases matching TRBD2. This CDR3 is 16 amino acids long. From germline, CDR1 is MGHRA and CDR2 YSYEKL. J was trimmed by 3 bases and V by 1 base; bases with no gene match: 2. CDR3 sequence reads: CASSQVGLAGTDTQYF. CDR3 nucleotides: TGCGCCAGCAGCCAAGTTGGACTAGCGGGAACAGATACGCAGTATTTT.